The 10 T cell receptor beta chains below were found in one sample sequenced in a study of cytomegalovirus exposure and HLA in healthy donors. Amplification used 60 Vbeta primers and 13 Jbeta primers. Sequencing was performed with immunoSEQ multiplex PCR; in TCRdb, only in-frame clones are kept and a portion is missing. The data contain about 120,000 clones, roughly 83% of them singletons. Sequenced material: PBMCs. Receptor source: a woman in her late teens or twenties in good health and CMV-seropositive.

V and J are TRBV19 and TRBJ2-1, with D perhaps TRBD1 (5 bases). Between the trimmed V and J ends, which lost 1 base and 12 bases, there was a span of 13 bases. Per germline, CDR1 LNHDA and CDR2 SQIVND (reference sequence). The CDR3 loop spans 13 amino acids. The CDR3 DNA reads TGTGCCAGTAGTATAGGAAGCAGGGTGGGGCAGTTCTTC. Protein sequence: CASSIGSRVGQFF.

The sample holds a few counts of this clone. The chain recombines TRBV10-1 with TRBJ2-3; a weak D match, TRBD1 (5 bases). The germline gives CDR1 WNHNN, CDR2 SYGVQD (reference sequence). This CDR3 region has 12 residues. The ends were cut back, 0 bases at V and 13 bases at J, with 11 bases in the middle. The CDR3 DNA is TGCGCCAGCAGTGAGTCAGGCACCAGGGAGTATTTT. It encodes CASSESGTREYF.

This CDR3 reads CASSPDSHNEQFF. The CDR3 nucleotides read TGTGCCAGCAGCCCTGACAGCCACAATGAGCAGTTCTTC. J is TRBJ2-1 and V is TRBV7-9; weak D call: TRBD1 (5 bases). Trimming shortened V by 5 bases and J by 5 bases, and 10 bases separated the two germline ends. CDR3 length: 13 amino acids. Per germline, CDR1 SEHNR and CDR2 FQNEAQ (reference sequence).

The sample holds one count of this clone. The chain links TRBV19 to TRBJ1-5, with D tentatively TRBD1 (5 bases). V lost 1 base and J lost 2, with 9 bases in between. CDR3 length: 15 amino acids. From germline, CDR1 is LNHDA and CDR2 SQIVND (reference sequence). CDR3 coding DNA: TGTGCCAGTAGTATAGTCTCACAGGGCAATCAGCCCCAGCATTTT. Amino acid sequence: CASSIVSQGNQPQHF. Variable domain in full (rest from reference TRBV19 and TRBJ1-5): DGGITQSPKYLFRKEGQNVTLSCEQNLNHDAMYWYRQDPGQGLRLIYYSQIVNDFQKGDIAEGYSVSREKKESFPLTVTSAQKNPTAFYLCASSIVSQGNQPQHFGDGTRLSIL.

The V gene is TRBV7-2, the J gene TRBJ2-7, with D perhaps TRBD2 (5 bases). The CDR3 covers 14 residues. V dropped 4 bases and J dropped 3 bases, with 13 bases sitting between them. CDR1 is SGHTA, CDR2 FQGNSA, per germline. CDR3 nucleotides: TGTGCCAGCAGCTACCGGGGAAGCGACTACGAGCAGTACTTC. Translating it yields CASSYRGSDYEQYF.

This clone was detected only a few times. This chain joins TRBV30 and TRBJ1-1; 9 bases align to TRBD1. V lost 2 bases, J lost 8 bases, and 12 bases stayed unmatched. The CDR3 is 15 residues long. In germline, CDR1 is GTSNPN, CDR2 SVGIG (reference sequence). The CDR3 protein is CAWSSPGTGRREAFF. The CDR3 DNA sequence: TGTGCCTGGAGTTCTCCCGGGACAGGGCGAAGAGAAGCTTTCTTT.

The chain is built from TRBV27 and TRBJ1-3; 11 nucleotides line up with TRBD1. The CDR3 covers 17 residues. J gave up 4 bases and V 3 bases, and 8 bases lay outside the gene matches. Germline CDR1 MNHEY, CDR2 SMNVEV (reference sequence). For the CDR3, the DNA is TGTGCCAGCAGTTTCCGGGGACAGGGGGGCAGGGGAAACACCATATATTTT. It specifies CASSFRGQGGRGNTIYF.

The CDR3 DNA reads as TGTGCCAGCAGTTTTTACACAGGGGGATATGGCTACACCTTC. Its protein is CASSFYTGGYGYTF. This chain uses TRBV6-1 with TRBJ1-2, with 8 bases fitting TRBD1. Unmatched junction bases numbered 7, after V lost 5 bases and J lost 5 bases. The CDR3 covers 14 residues. Germline lookup yields CDR1 MNHNS and CDR2 SASEGT.

Here the CDR3 DNA reads TGCGCCAGCACGCCGTCATTGCAGGGCTACACTGAAGCTTTCTTT. The encoded protein is CASTPSLQGYTEAFF. The chain has TRBV5-1 and TRBJ1-1, with D perhaps TRBD1 (5 bases). This CDR3 has 15 amino acids. CDR1 SGHRS and CDR2 YFSETQ come from the germline V gene. The V end was cut by 6 bases, the J end by 3 bases, with 18 bases between. The variable domain in full, with the rest retrieved from reference TRBV5-1 and TRBJ1-1, is KAGVTQTPRYLIKTRGQQVTLSCSPISGHRSVSWYQQTPGQGLQFLFEYFSETQRNKGNFPGRFSGRQFSNSRSEMNVSTLELGDSALYLCASTPSLQGYTEAFFGQGTRLTVV.

The chain uses TRBV28 and TRBJ1-4; D is undetermined. Trimming removed 2 bases from V and 7 bases from J, with 5 bases in between. Germline V gives CDR1 MDHEN, CDR2 SYDVKM. The CDR3 length is 12 residues. CDR3 DNA: TGTGCCAGCAGTTTAACGGGTGAAAAACTGTTTTTT. Encoded protein: CASSLTGEKLFF.